This T cell receptor (beta chain) was sequenced during a study of control samples from healthy donors and cancer patients. Sequenced by immunoSEQ multiplex PCR; TCRdb stores in-frame clones only, minus some. This table has around 200,000 clones, over 85% appearing once. Trimming took off 3 bases at V and 4 bases at J, with 25 bases between the two ends. Germline values: CDR1 LGHNT, CDR2 FRNRAP. The CDR3 spans 18 residues. This clonotype was obtained from a man aged 18-30 years in good health. The sample taken for sequencing was blood. The chain joins TRBV12-5 to TRBJ2-7; D is tentatively TRBD1 or TRBD2 (5 bases each). CDR3: CASGLGDAPYQGPYEQYF. The DNA of the CDR3 is TGTGCTAGTGGTTTAGGGGACGCTCCCTACCAAGGGCCATACGAGCAGTACTTC.